This passage covers 21 T cell receptor beta chains from one sample sequenced in a study of shared clonotypes between healthy human individuals. Libraries were prepared by immunoSEQ multiplex PCR; TCRdb keeps only in-frame clonotypes and omits some of them. The sample has over 2 million clones, 85% to 95% seen once; the top ten hold 0.1% to 0.15%. Sequenced: naive CD4+ T cells sorted from blood. The sample's subset: CD45RA+ positively selected. The receptors were gathered from a young man in good health.

This clone was recorded once. J is TRBJ2-3 and V is TRBV11-2; D not resolved. Trimming shortened V by 3 bases and J by 6 bases, and 10 bases separated the two germline ends. CDR1 and CDR2 from the germline V gene are SGHAT and FQNNGV. This CDR3 region has 13 residues. CDR3: CASSFGRRDTQYF. CDR3 DNA sequence: TGTGCCAGCAGCTTTGGCCGAAGGGATACGCAGTATTTT.

The chain recombines TRBV18 with TRBJ2-3, with D possibly being TRBD2 (5 bases). Trimming stripped 4 bases from V and 2 bases from J, with 10 bases between. Per germline, CDR1 KGHSH and CDR2 LQKENI. The CDR3 has 14 residues. CDR3 DNA sequence: TGTGCCAGCTCACGAGCGGATTTCACAGATACGCAGTATTTT. This gives the protein CASSRADFTDTQYF.

The chain links TRBV7-9 to TRBJ2-7, with TRBD1 identical over 7 bases. CDR1 SEHNR and CDR2 FQNEAQ come from the germline V gene (reference sequence). This CDR3 is 13 amino acids long. V lost 5 bases and J lost 5; bases outside the gene matches: 6. The CDR3 region has the DNA TGTGCCAGCAGCCCGTGGACAGGCGACGAGCAGTACTTC. This codes for CASSPWTGDEQYF.

Concerning this clone itself: Other DNA sequences in this specimen translate into the identical CDR3. The chain recombines TRBV15 with TRBJ1-1; D is uncertain. CDR3 length: 11 amino acids. V was clipped by 3 bases and J by 1 base, with 0 bases between them. From germline, CDR1 is LNHNV and CDR2 YYDKDF (reference sequence). The CDR3 coding sequence is TGTGCCACCAGCAGGAACACTGAAGCTTTCTTT. It yields the protein CATSRNTEAFF.

The rearrangement joins TRBV19 to TRBJ1-1, with a tentative D call TRBD1 (6 bases). Per the germline V gene, CDR1 is LNHDA and CDR2 is SQIVND (reference sequence). V lost 0 bases and J lost 4, with 12 bases in between. The CDR3 covers 15 residues. The CDR3 sequence: CASSIDPGQSTEAFF. CDR3 bases: TGTGCCAGTAGTATAGATCCAGGACAGAGCACTGAAGCTTTCTTT.

The table lists this clone with a count of one. The chain joins TRBV7-2 to TRBJ2-7, with D unresolved. CDR3 length: 17 residues. Germline CDR1 reads SGHTA; CDR2 reads FQGNSA. Trimming left V 1 base short and J 0 bases short, with 16 bases between. The CDR3 loop is CASSLVAGLPSSYEQYF. CDR3 bases: TGTGCCAGCAGCTTAGTTGCAGGCCTACCAAGCTCCTACGAGCAGTACTTC.

The J gene is TRBJ2-5, the V gene TRBV2; D ambiguous. There are 11 residues in the CDR3. CDR1 and CDR2 from the germline V gene are SNHLY and FYNNEI. Trimming pared 3 bases from V and 7 bases from J, leaving 6 bases between. The CDR3 DNA reads TGTGCCAGCAGTGAGTTCGGGACCCAGTACTTC. This encodes CASSEFGTQYF.

With regard to this clone: The identical CDR3 is also encoded by other nucleotide sequences in the sample. The chain uses TRBV2 and TRBJ1-1, with D unclear. The V gene's germline CDR1 is SNHLY and CDR2 FYNNEI. The CDR3 contains 12 residues. The V end lost 4 bases, the J end lost 0 bases, and 3 bases lay between the germline ends. The CDR3 loop is CASSVMNTEAFF. CDR3 nucleotide sequence: TGTGCCAGCAGTGTTATGAACACTGAAGCTTTCTTT. Variable domain in full (rest from reference TRBV2 and TRBJ1-1): EPEVTQTPSHQVTQMGQEVILRCVPISNHLYFYWYRQILGQKVEFLVSFYNNEISEKSEIFDDQFSVERPDGSNFTLKIRSTKLEDSAMYFCASSVMNTEAFFGQGTRLTVV.

CDR3 coding DNA: TGTGCCACCATAGAGGCGGGAACGCTCTCTGGAAACACCATATATTTT. Amino acids: CATIEAGTLSGNTIYF. The chain joins TRBV19 to TRBJ1-3; D not certain. CDR1 LNHDA and CDR2 SQIVND come from the germline V gene (reference sequence). The CDR3 length is 16 residues. V was cut by 10 bases and J by 0 bases, with 19 bases left in between.

The rearrangement links TRBV25-1 to TRBJ1-3; D is unclear. The V and J ends lost 3 bases and 0 bases respectively, with 6 bases between them. CDR3 size: 14 residues. The germline CDR1 and CDR2 sequences are MGHDK and SYGVNS. The chain's CDR3 is CASSEGSSGNTIYF. CDR3 bases: TGTGCCAGCAGTGAGGGTAGCTCTGGAAACACCATATATTTT. The full variable domain, completed using reference TRBV25-1 and TRBJ1-3, is EADIYQTPRYLVIGTGKKITLECSQTMGHDKMYWYQQDPGMELHLIHYSYGVNSTEKGDLSSESTVSRIRTEHFPLTLESARPSHTSQYLCASSEGSSGNTIYFGEGSWLTVV.

V is TRBV29-1 and J is TRBJ2-2; D may be TRBD1 (5 bases). CDR1 is SQVTM and CDR2 is ANQGSEA in the germline V gene. The CDR3 spans 13 residues. V was trimmed by 7 bases and J by 1 base, leaving 10 bases between them. CDR3 protein: CSAQRGNTGELFF. In nucleotides, the CDR3 is TGCAGCGCCCAAAGGGGGAACACCGGGGAGCTGTTTTTT.

This sequence joins TRBV5-4 and TRBJ2-1, with a weak D call TRBD2 (6 bases). With 4 bases removed from V and 9 bases from J, the gap between germline ends came to 20 bases. Germline V CDR1 and CDR2: SGHNT, YYREEE (reference sequence). This CDR3 has 15 amino acids. The CDR3 DNA sequence: TGTGCCAGCAGCGACAACCAGGAACTAGCTGGTGAGCAGTTCTTC. This gives the protein CASSDNQELAGEQFF.

This chain uses TRBV9 with TRBJ2-3; 7 bases align to TRBD1. The V and J ends lost 4 bases and 4 bases, in that order; junction bases with no gene match: 6. The CDR3 covers 14 residues. Germline V gene lookup returns CDR1 SGDLS and CDR2 YYNGEE. CDR3 nucleotide sequence: TGTGCCAGCAGCATCCGACAGGGCCCAGATACGCAGTATTTT. Protein product: CASSIRQGPDTQYF.

This chain connects TRBV7-3 to TRBJ2-4; TRBD1 might be the D (5 bases). Germline V lookup: CDR1 SGHTA, CDR2 FQGTGA. The V end was cut by 5 bases, the J end by 5 bases, with 10 bases between. This CDR3 has 13 residues. CDR3 region: CASSRQQENIQYF. CDR3 nucleotide sequence: TGTGCCAGCAGCCGACAACAGGAAAACATTCAGTACTTC.

Of note for this clone: The sample has other DNA sequences that encode this CDR3 too. This chain uses TRBV5-1 with TRBJ1-1; D unresolved. V lost 2 bases, J lost 3 bases, and 8 bases lay in between. This CDR3 spans 13 amino acids. Germline CDR1 and CDR2: SGHRS and YFSETQ. CDR3 in DNA: TGCGCCAGCAGCTTCACGGAGTACACTGAAGCTTTCTTT. Amino acid sequence: CASSFTEYTEAFF.

This clone was detected only once. The genes are TRBV7-9 and TRBJ2-7, with D unclear. The CDR3 runs to 14 residues. In germline, CDR1 is SEHNR, CDR2 FQNEAQ (reference sequence). Trimming shortened V by 1 base and J by 0 bases, and 7 bases separated the two germline ends. The DNA for the CDR3 is TGTGCCAGCAGCTTAGAGGGCGGCTCCTACGAGCAGTACTTC. It yields the protein CASSLEGGSYEQYF. Together with reference TRBV7-9 and TRBJ2-7, the CDR3 gives the full variable domain: DTGVSQNPRHKITKRGQNVTFRCDPISEHNRLYWYRQTLGQGPEFLTYFQNEAQLEKSRLLSDRFSAERPKGSFSTLEIQRTEQGDSAMYLCASSLEGGSYEQYFGPGTRLTVT.

This chain joins TRBV14 and TRBJ2-1; tentatively, D is TRBD2 (5 bases). There are 17 residues in the CDR3. Germline V lookup: CDR1 SGHDN, CDR2 FVKESK. Trimming took 0 bases from V and 2 from J, leaving 14 bases between them. The CDR3 DNA reads TGTGCCAGCAGCCAAGATAAAAGCGGCTTTACCTACAATGAGCAGTTCTTC. It yields the protein CASSQDKSGFTYNEQFF.

The chain has TRBV2 and TRBJ2-1; D ambiguous. In germline, CDR1 is SNHLY, CDR2 FYNNEI. V was clipped by 8 bases and J by 6 bases, with 8 bases between them. This CDR3 is built from 11 residues. The CDR3 sequence is CASLITNEQFF. The CDR3 DNA sequence: TGTGCCAGCTTAATAACCAATGAGCAGTTCTTC.

Comment on this clone: The sample has other DNA sequences that encode this CDR3 too. V usage is TRBV5-1 and J usage is TRBJ2-5, with TRBD2 matching 9 bases. V gave up 0 bases and J gave up 3 bases; unmatched junction bases: 3. Germline CDR1 is SGHRS and CDR2 is YFSETQ. The CDR3 loop spans 15 amino acids. DNA for the CDR3: TGCGCCAGCAGCTTGGCCCCTAGCGGGGAAGAGACCCAGTACTTC. This encodes CASSLAPSGEETQYF. The full variable domain, completed using reference TRBV5-1 and TRBJ2-5, is KAGVTQTPRYLIKTRGQQVTLSCSPISGHRSVSWYQQTPGQGLQFLFEYFSETQRNKGNFPGRFSGRQFSNSRSEMNVSTLELGDSALYLCASSLAPSGEETQYFGPGTRLLVL.

In the case of this clone: The same CDR3 is also encoded by other DNA sequences in this sample. V usage is TRBV9 and J usage is TRBJ2-1, with 10 bases that match TRBD2. V was clipped by 4 bases and J by 5 bases; unmatched bases: 6. This CDR3 spans 15 amino acids. Germline V lookup: CDR1 SGDLS, CDR2 YYNGEE. CDR3 bases: TGTGCCAGCAGCCCCCAAGGACTAGCGGACAATGAGCAGTTCTTC. It translates to CASSPQGLADNEQFF.

The chain employs TRBV11-2 and TRBJ2-7; the D is unclear. Germline values: CDR1 SGHAT, CDR2 FQNNGV. Trimming stripped 0 bases from V and 6 bases from J, with 3 bases between. CDR3 size: 11 residues. This chain's CDR3 is CASSLDAEQYF. CDR3 DNA sequence: TGTGCCAGCAGCTTAGATGCCGAGCAGTACTTC.